This T cell receptor (beta chain) was profiled in a study of T cell responses to AZD1222 COVID-19 vaccine. On the study more broadly: Doses given second, at about 4 or about 12 weeks, were pooled. Whole-study results and caveats: The peak T cell response came first, and repertoires were sampled only after it.

The assay was immunoSEQ multiplex PCR, and TCRdb's table has in-frame clones only and misses some. The sample includes approximately 130,000 clones, 92% seen only once; the top ten take 1.1%. The CDR3 extends over 16 amino acids. From germline, CDR1 is MGHRA and CDR2 YSYEKL. V was cut by 5 bases and J by 5 bases, with 21 bases left in between. With respect to this clone: Its antigen is unidentified.

V gene TRBV4-1 combines with J gene TRBJ1-1; D may be TRBD1 (5 bases). The input for sequencing was peripheral blood, taken on day 0 of AZD1222 vaccination. This clonotype was obtained from an adult in good health. The CDR3: CASSSLPGVEWTEAFF. CDR3 in DNA: TGCGCCAGCAGCTCCCTACCGGGGGTAGAGTGGACTGAAGCTTTCTTT.